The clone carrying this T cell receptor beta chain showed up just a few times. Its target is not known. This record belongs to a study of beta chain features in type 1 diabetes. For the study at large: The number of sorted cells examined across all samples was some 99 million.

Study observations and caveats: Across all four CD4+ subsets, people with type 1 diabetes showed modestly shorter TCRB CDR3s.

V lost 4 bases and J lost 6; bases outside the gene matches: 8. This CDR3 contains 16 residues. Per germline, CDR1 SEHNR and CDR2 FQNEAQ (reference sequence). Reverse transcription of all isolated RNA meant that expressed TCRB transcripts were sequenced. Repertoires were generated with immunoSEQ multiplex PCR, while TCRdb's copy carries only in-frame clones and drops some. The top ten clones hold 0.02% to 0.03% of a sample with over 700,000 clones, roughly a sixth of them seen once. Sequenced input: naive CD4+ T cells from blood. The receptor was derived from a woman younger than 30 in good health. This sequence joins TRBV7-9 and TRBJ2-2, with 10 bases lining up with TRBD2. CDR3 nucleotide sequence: TGTGCCAGCAGCTCCCGGGGAAGCGGGAGGGCCGGGGAGCTGTTTTTT. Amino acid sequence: CASSSRGSGRAGELFF.